Following are 6 T cell receptor beta chains from one sample sequenced in a study of blood T cell repertoires in COVID-19. Produced via immunoSEQ multiplex PCR; TCRdb's table is partial and in-frame only. The table lists over 95,000 clones, approximately 80% of them singletons. Sequencing was performed on peripheral blood. The receptors were gathered from a human donor in a cohort sampled during active COVID-19.

This chain links TRBV27 with TRBJ2-3; the D gene is possibly TRBD1 (6 bases). CDR1 and CDR2 (germline): MNHEY, SMNVEV (reference sequence). Between the trimmed V and J ends, which lost 6 bases and 8 bases, there was a span of 9 bases. This CDR3 region has 11 residues. The CDR3 DNA reads as TGTGCCAGCAGCGACAGGTTTACGCAGTATTTT. It is translated as CASSDRFTQYF.

The J gene is TRBJ2-7, the V gene TRBV4-3; D gene unclear. The CDR3 length is 14 residues. The germline CDR1 and CDR2 sequences are LGHNA and YSLEER. V was pared by 0 bases and J by 1 base, with 7 bases between. The CDR3 DNA sequence: TGCGCCAGCAGCCAAGATTTCCCATCCTACGAGCAGTACTTC. Its translation is CASSQDFPSYEQYF.

The chain links TRBV6-2 or TRBV6-3 to TRBJ1-1; the D gene is possibly TRBD1 (6 bases). Germline lookup yields CDR1 MNHEY and CDR2 SVGEGT. CDR3 length: 16 residues. V lost 5 bases, J lost 1 base, and 17 bases lay in between. CDR3 loop: CASSVRPGHKNTEAFF. The CDR3 DNA reads TGTGCCAGCAGTGTCCGCCCGGGACATAAGAACACTGAAGCTTTCTTT.

This rearrangement joins TRBV6-5 to TRBJ1-1; 7 bases line up with TRBD1. V was pared by 6 bases and J by 0 bases, with 1 base of the junction left unmatched. The CDR3 is 13 residues long. CDR1 is MNHEY, CDR2 SVGAGI, per germline. The CDR3 loop reads CASRQGMNTEAFF. The CDR3 DNA reads as TGTGCCAGCAGACAGGGGATGAACACTGAAGCTTTCTTT.

The rearrangement uses TRBV2 and TRBJ1-2; 8 bases fit TRBD1. The CDR3 runs to 14 residues. V lost 4 bases, J lost 8 bases, and 9 bases stayed unmatched. CDR1 and CDR2 from the germline V gene are SNHLY and FYNNEI. CDR3 amino acids: CASSADWTGKGYTF. The DNA for the CDR3 is TGTGCCAGCAGTGCCGATTGGACAGGGAAGGGCTACACCTTC.

V usage is TRBV11-2 and J usage is TRBJ1-2, with D tentatively TRBD1 (5 bases). The CDR3 length is 13 residues. CDR1 is SGHAT and CDR2 is FQNNGV in the germline V gene. V lost 3 bases and J 5 bases, leaving 10 bases between the germline ends. The DNA for the CDR3 is TGTGCCAGCAGCTTTGGGGCACATTATGGCTACACCTTC. Residues: CASSFGAHYGYTF.